This T cell receptor beta chain stems from a study of radiotherapy plus CTLA-4 blockade in lung cancer. In the study overall: There were objective responses in roughly a sixth of patients, and over 30% had disease control.

This clone was seen only a few times. V lost 4 bases and J lost 3, with 15 bases in between. Germline V gives CDR1 MDHEN, CDR2 SYDVKM. The CDR3 covers 15 residues. Those patients who had chemo-refractory metastatic non-small-cell lung cancer were given focal radiation along with CTLA-4 blockade through ipilimumab. Generated by immunoSEQ multiplex PCR, the TCRdb table keeps only in-frame clones and is missing some. The repertoire has roughly 69,000 clones, about 72% of them found once; the top ten carry approximately 15%. V and J are TRBV28 and TRBJ1-2; D is possibly TRBD1 (6 bases). This sequence was found in a human donor with non-small cell lung cancer whose response to radiotherapy plus ipilimumab could not be evaluated. Some clones in this sample may be carry-over from other donors' samples. Sample: peripheral blood, taken from a patient treated with radiotherapy plus ipilimumab. The CDR3 protein is CASSSGHQVYYGYTF. DNA of the CDR3: TGTGCCAGCAGTTCGGGACACCAGGTTTACTATGGCTACACCTTC.